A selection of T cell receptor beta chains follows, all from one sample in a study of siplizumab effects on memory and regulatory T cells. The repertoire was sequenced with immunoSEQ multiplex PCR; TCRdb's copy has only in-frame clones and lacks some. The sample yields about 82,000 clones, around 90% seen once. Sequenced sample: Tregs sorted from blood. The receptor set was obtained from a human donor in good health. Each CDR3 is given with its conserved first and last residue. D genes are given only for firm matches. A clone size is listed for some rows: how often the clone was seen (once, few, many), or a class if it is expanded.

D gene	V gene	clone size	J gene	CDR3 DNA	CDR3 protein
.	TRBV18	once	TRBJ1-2	TGTGCCAGCTCACCGTTACAGGATCGCTATGGCTACACCTTC	CASSPLQDRYGYTF
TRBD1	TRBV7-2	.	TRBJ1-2	TGTGCCAGCAGCCGACAGGGAATCTATGGCTACACCTTC	CASSRQGIYGYTF
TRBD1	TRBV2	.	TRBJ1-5	TGTGCCAGCAGTCCCCCGGACAGGGATGTTCAGCCCCAGCATTTT	CASSPPDRDVQPQHF
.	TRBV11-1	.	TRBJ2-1	TGTGCCAGCAGCTTATTGGGGGAGGTCAGCGGTGAGCAGTTCTTC	CASSLLGEVSGEQFF
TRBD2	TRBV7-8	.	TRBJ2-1	TGTGCCAGCAGCTCGACCACTAGCGGACCATTGTTCTTC	CASSSTTSGPLFF
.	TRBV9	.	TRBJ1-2	TGTGCCAGCAGCGCCGGGACGCCGGCCTACACCTTC	CASSAGTPAYTF
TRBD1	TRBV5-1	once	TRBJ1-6	TGCGCCAGCAGCCGTATCGACAGGGATGAATCACCCCTCCACTTT	CASSRIDRDESPLHF
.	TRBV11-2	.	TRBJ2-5	TGTGCCAGCAGCTTCCAATGGGTAGGGCTAGAGACCCAGTACTTC	CASSFQWVGLETQYF
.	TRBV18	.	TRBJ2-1	TGTGCCAGCTCACCAAAGGGCAATGAGCAGTTCTTC	CASSPKGNEQFF
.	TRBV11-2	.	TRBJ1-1	TGTGCCAGCAGCTTAGAAGGGCGACGGGCTTTCTTT	CASSLEGRRAFF
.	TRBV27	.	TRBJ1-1	TGTGCCAGCAGTCGAATGACATCCCCCCACCATGTCCCCGTGCCTGAAGCTTTCTTT	CASSRMTSPHHVPVPEAFF
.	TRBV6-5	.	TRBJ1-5	TGTGCCAGCAGTACGGATTCCTGGCGCAATCAGCCCCAGCATTTT	CASSTDSWRNQPQHF
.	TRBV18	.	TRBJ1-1	TGTGCCAGCTCACCTTGGCAGGCTAACACTGAAGCTTTCTTT	CASSPWQANTEAFF
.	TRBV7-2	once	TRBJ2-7	TGTGCCAGCAGCTTTAGGGGGTCCCTTAACGAGCAGTACTTC	CASSFRGSLNEQYF
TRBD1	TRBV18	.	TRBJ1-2	TGTGCCAGCTCACCAGACAGGGGGCCCTATGGCTACACCTTC	CASSPDRGPYGYTF
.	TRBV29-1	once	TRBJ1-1	TGCAGCGTTGAAGTACTGACAATGAACACTGAAGCTTTCTTT	CSVEVLTMNTEAFF
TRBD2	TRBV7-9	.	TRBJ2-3	TGTGCCAGCAGCTTGGGTAGGACTAGCGGGGTTAGCACAGATACGCAGTATTTT	CASSLGRTSGVSTDTQYF
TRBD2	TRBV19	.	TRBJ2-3	TGTGCCAGTAGTATAGGTTCTAGGCGGGGGGGCACAGATACGCAGTATTTT	CASSIGSRRGGTDTQYF
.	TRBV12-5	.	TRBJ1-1	TGTGCTAGTGGTTTTAACATTAAGGAAGCTTTCTTT	CASGFNIKEAFF
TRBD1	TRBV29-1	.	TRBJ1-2	TGCAGCGTTGTAGGGGGCGACGGCTACACCTTC	CSVVGGDGYTF
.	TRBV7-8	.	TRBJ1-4	TGTGCCAGCCGATCGAGGGGGAATGAAAAACTGTTTTTT	CASRSRGNEKLFF
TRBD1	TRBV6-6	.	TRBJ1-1	TGTGCCAGCAGACCCGGGACAGGGATAATGAACACTGAAGCTTTCTTT	CASRPGTGIMNTEAFF
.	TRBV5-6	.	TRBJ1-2	TGTGCCAGCAGCAAAGGGGGAGAACCTAACTATGGCTACACCTTC	CASSKGGEPNYGYTF
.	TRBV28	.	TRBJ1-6	TGTGCCAGCAGTTGGGAGGGCTATAATTCACCCCTCCACTTT	CASSWEGYNSPLHF
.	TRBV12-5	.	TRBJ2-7	TGTGCTAGTGGTTTGGGACAAACCGGCCCCGACGAGCAGTACTTC	CASGLGQTGPDEQYF
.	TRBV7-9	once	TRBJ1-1	TGTGCCAGCAGCCCCGGACAGAGCAACACTGAAGCTTTCTTT	CASSPGQSNTEAFF
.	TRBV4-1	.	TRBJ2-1	TGCGCCAGCAGCCTGGACAGCCGATCCAATGAGCAGTTCTTC	CASSLDSRSNEQFF
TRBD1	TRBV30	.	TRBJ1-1	TGTGCCTGGAGTACTTCCGGGACAGGGTGTTTCTTT	CAWSTSGTGCFF
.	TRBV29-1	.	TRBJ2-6	TGCAGCGTTGAAGAGGTACACTCTGGGGCCAACGTCCTGACTTTC	CSVEEVHSGANVLTF
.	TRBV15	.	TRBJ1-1	TGTGCCACCAGCAGAAACACTGAAGCTTTCTTT	CATSRNTEAFF
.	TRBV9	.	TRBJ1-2	TGTGCCAGCAGCGATGTGACAGCATTCTATGGCTACACCTTC	CASSDVTAFYGYTF
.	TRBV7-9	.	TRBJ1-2	TGTGCCAGCAGCTTGCTTTTGGGGGGCAACTATGGCTACACCTTC	CASSLLLGGNYGYTF
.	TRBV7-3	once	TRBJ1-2	TGTGCCAGCAGCTGGGACCGGTGCTATGGCTACACCTTC	CASSWDRCYGYTF
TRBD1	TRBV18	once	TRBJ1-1	TGTGCCAGCTCACCCGGACAGGGACTAACTGAAGCTTTCTTT	CASSPGQGLTEAFF
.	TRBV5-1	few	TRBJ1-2	TGCGCCAGCAGCCGCGGGGGCAGCGGCTACACCTTC	CASSRGGSGYTF
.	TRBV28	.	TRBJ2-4	TGTGCCAGCGTAAGAGGGGACATGGGGTCCAAAAACATTCAGTACTTC	CASVRGDMGSKNIQYF
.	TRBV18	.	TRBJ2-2	TGTGCCAGCTCACCTGAAGAATGGAGAAACACCGGGGAGCTGTTTTTT	CASSPEEWRNTGELFF
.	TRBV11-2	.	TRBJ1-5	TGTGCCAGCAGCCCCTTAATTGGCTCCAGCAATCAGCCCCAGCATTTT	CASSPLIGSSNQPQHF
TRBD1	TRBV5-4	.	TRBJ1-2	TGTGCCAGCAGCTTGGATGGAAGGACAGGAGACTATGGCTACACCTTC	CASSLDGRTGDYGYTF
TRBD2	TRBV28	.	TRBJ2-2	TGTGCCAGCATAGCGGGGGGGCCCTCCACCGGGGAGCTGTTTTTT	CASIAGGPSTGELFF
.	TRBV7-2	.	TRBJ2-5	TGTGCCAGCAGCTACCAGGGGGGAGATCGGGAGACCCAGTACTTC	CASSYQGGDRETQYF
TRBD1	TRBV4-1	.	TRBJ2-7	TGCGCCAGCAGCCATTCAAAAGGGGGCGAGGTAACCTACGAGCAGTACTTC	CASSHSKGGEVTYEQYF